This is a list of T cell receptor beta chains from one sample in a study of a mutant IDH1 vaccine in newly diagnosed glioma. The repertoire was sequenced with immunoSEQ multiplex PCR; TCRdb's copy has only in-frame clones and lacks some. The repertoire holds approximately 26,000 clones, more than 60% seen once, with 6% to 8% in the top ten. Antigens for these TCRs are unknown. Sequenced material: PBMCs, taken from a glioma patient whose treatment included an IDH1 peptide vaccine. Source of these receptors: a man between 35 and 55 years old with glioma. Some clones in this sample may be carry-over from other donors' samples. Each CDR3 is given with its conserved first and last residue. The D gene is left open where the match is weak. The size field is filled for only some rows; it gives once, few, many or a size class.

cdr3_nt | cdr3_aa | v_call | clone_size | d_call | j_call
TGTGCCAGCAGCGTAAGCGGGTTATCCGAAGCTTTCTTT | CASSVSGLSEAFF | TRBV9 | NA | NA | TRBJ1-1
TGTGCCAGCAGCTGGTGGACCGAGCCCCCAGATACGCAGTATTTT | CASSWWTEPPDTQYF | TRBV7-2 | NA | NA | TRBJ2-3
TGTGCCAGCAGTCGACAGATGAACACTGAAGCTTTCTTT | CASSRQMNTEAFF | TRBV6-1 | NA | NA | TRBJ1-1
TGCAGCGCCTCGGACAGGGCAATTTACACTGAAGCTTTCTTT | CSASDRAIYTEAFF | TRBV29-1 | NA | TRBD1 | TRBJ1-1
TGTGCCAGCAGCTTCCTACAGGGACGGAACACTGAAGCTTTCTTT | CASSFLQGRNTEAFF | TRBV11-2 | NA | NA | TRBJ1-1
TGTGCCACCAGCAGCGGACAGGGACAGACTGAAGCTTTCTTT | CATSSGQGQTEAFF | TRBV15 | few | TRBD1 | TRBJ1-1
TGTGCCAGCAGTGACCGGGACAACACTGAAGCTTTCTTT | CASSDRDNTEAFF | TRBV6-4 | NA | NA | TRBJ1-1
TGTGCCAGCAGTAGCGGGGGGGATTCCTACGAGCAGTACTTC | CASSSGGDSYEQYF | TRBV6-1 | once | TRBD2 | TRBJ2-7
TGTGCCAGCAGTGAATTGGTCGGGGACACTGAAGCTTTCTTT | CASSELVGDTEAFF | TRBV2 | once | NA | TRBJ1-1
TGTGCCAGCAACCGGTGGGGGGTTGTTGAAAAACTGTTTTTT | CASNRWGVVEKLFF | TRBV5-6 | NA | NA | TRBJ1-4
TGTGCCAGCAGTTACTCCTACCCAGGGATGAATCAGCCCCAGCATTTT | CASSYSYPGMNQPQHF | TRBV6-5 | NA | NA | TRBJ1-5
TGTGCCACCAGCAGAGTTCAGCGGGGGCGCCGGCTTCACAATGAGCAGTTCTTC | CATSRVQRGRRLHNEQFF | TRBV15 | NA | TRBD2 | TRBJ2-1
TGTGCCAGCAGCCTCGAGGGGACAGGGGGGGAGCAGTACTTC | CASSLEGTGGEQYF | TRBV7-9 | NA | TRBD1 | TRBJ2-7
TGCAGTGTAGGGCACAGTACTGAAGCTTTCTTT | CSVGHSTEAFF | TRBV20-1 | few | NA | TRBJ1-1
TGTGCCAGCTCACGAGGAGAAGAGCAGTTCTTC | CASSRGEEQFF | TRBV18 | NA | NA | TRBJ2-1
TGTGCCAGCAGCTCGTCCGACAGGGGGAATGGCTACACCTTC | CASSSSDRGNGYTF | TRBV28 | NA | TRBD1 | TRBJ1-2
TGCGCCAGCAGTACTAACAATGAGCAGTTCTTC | CASSTNNEQFF | TRBV5-1 | NA | NA | TRBJ2-1
TGTGCCAGCAGTACCAAACGACAGCAACCGAGAGGCTACACCTTC | CASSTKRQQPRGYTF | TRBV25-1 | once | NA | TRBJ1-2
TGTGCCAGCATAAGGGACAGGGTGGGGAGCACAGATACGCAGTATTTT | CASIRDRVGSTDTQYF | TRBV7-2 | NA | TRBD1 | TRBJ2-3
TGTGCCAGCAGCGTAGGCGGCCAGGAGACCCAGTACTTC | CASSVGGQETQYF | TRBV9 | once | NA | TRBJ2-5
TGTGCCAGCAGTTACTCGGGGGGGACGGCAGACCAGCCCCAGCATTTT | CASSYSGGTADQPQHF | TRBV6-5 | once | NA | TRBJ1-5
TGTGCCAGCAGCTTAGGGGTGTCATTTTGGGCTGAAGCTTTCTTT | CASSLGVSFWAEAFF | TRBV7-2 | NA | NA | TRBJ1-1
TGTGCCAGCAGTGCAGGGGTGAACACCGGGGAGCTGTTTTTT | CASSAGVNTGELFF | TRBV6-1 | few | NA | TRBJ2-2
TGTGCCAGCAGCGTCGAGGGGACAGGGGGAACCTATGGCTACACCTTC | CASSVEGTGGTYGYTF | TRBV9 | few | TRBD1 | TRBJ1-2
TGTGCCAGCGGCGGGGGGGCGACAGATACGCAGTATTTT | CASGGGATDTQYF | TRBV9 | NA | TRBD2 | TRBJ2-3
TGTGCCAGCAGGGGACAGGGGGATGCCTACGAGCAGTACTTC | CASRGQGDAYEQYF | TRBV6-1 | NA | TRBD1 | TRBJ2-7
TGTGCCATCAGAACGGGAGAAAGCACAGATACGCAGTATTTT | CAIRTGESTDTQYF | TRBV10-3 | NA | NA | TRBJ2-3
TGTGCCAGCAGTGAAAGGAGAAGGCAGACCTACGAGCAGTACTTC | CASSERRRQTYEQYF | TRBV6-1 | once | NA | TRBJ2-7
TGCGCCAGCAGTGCTGACACCGTTGAAGCTTTCTTT | CASSADTVEAFF | TRBV10-1 | few | NA | TRBJ1-1
TGTGCCAGCAGCCTCCCATCGGGGGCAGATACGCAGTATTTT | CASSLPSGADTQYF | TRBV6-5 | NA | NA | TRBJ2-3
TGTGCCAGTAGTAATCCAGGTTACTATGGCTACACCTTC | CASSNPGYYGYTF | TRBV19 | few | NA | TRBJ1-2